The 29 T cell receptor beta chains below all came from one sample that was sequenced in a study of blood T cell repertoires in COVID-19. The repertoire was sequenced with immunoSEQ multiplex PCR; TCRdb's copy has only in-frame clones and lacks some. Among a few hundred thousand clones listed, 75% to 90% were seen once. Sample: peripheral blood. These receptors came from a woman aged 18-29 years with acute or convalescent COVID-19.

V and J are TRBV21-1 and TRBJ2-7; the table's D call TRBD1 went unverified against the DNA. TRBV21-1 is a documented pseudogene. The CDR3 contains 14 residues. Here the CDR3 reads CASSKETGSYEQYF. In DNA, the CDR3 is TGTGCCAGCAGCAAAGAGACAGGCTCCTACGAGCAGTACTTC.

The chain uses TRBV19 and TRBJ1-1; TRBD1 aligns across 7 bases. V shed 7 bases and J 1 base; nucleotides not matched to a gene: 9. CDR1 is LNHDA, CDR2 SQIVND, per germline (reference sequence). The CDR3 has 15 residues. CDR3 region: CASTLTGIGNTEAFF. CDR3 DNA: TGTGCCAGTACCTTGACAGGGATCGGGAACACTGAAGCTTTCTTT.

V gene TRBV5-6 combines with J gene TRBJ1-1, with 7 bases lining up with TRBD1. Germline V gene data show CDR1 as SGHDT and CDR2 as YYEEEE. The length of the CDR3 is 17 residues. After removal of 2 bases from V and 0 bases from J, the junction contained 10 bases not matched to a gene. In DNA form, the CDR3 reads TGTGCCAGCAGCTTAGGACAGGTCCTTCTCATGAACACTGAAGCTTTCTTT. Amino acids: CASSLGQVLLMNTEAFF. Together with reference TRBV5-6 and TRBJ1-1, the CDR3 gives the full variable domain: DAGVTQSPTHLIKTRGQQVTLRCSPKSGHDTVSWYQQALGQGPQFIFQYYEEEERQRGNFPDRFSGHQFPNYSSELNVNALLLGDSALYLCASSLGQVLLMNTEAFFGQGTRLTVV.

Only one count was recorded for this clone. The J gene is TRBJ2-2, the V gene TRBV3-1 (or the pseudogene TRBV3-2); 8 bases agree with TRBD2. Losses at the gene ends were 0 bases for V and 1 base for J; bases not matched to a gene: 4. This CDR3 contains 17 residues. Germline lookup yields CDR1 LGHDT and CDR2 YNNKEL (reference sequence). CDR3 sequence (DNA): TGTGCCAGCAGCCAAGATGACGGGGGGGAGAACACCGGGGAGCTGTTTTTT. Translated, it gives CASSQDDGGENTGELFF.

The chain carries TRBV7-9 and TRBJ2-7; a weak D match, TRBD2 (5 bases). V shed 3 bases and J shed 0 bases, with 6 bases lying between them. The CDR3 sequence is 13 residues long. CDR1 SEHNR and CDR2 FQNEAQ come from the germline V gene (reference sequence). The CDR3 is CASSFTSSYEQYF. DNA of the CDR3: TGTGCCAGCAGCTTTACTAGCTCCTACGAGCAGTACTTC.

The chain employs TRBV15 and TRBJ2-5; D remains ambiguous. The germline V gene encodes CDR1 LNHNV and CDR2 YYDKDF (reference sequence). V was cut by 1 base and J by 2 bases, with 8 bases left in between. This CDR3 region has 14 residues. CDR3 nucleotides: TGTGCCACCAGCAGAGGAGCGTTTCAAGAGACCCAGTACTTC. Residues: CATSRGAFQETQYF.

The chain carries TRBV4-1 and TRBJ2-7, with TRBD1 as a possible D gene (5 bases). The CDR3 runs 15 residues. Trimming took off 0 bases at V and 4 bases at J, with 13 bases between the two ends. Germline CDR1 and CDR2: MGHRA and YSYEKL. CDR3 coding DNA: TGCGCCAGCAGCCAAGAGGCACAGGTCGGTTACGAGCAGTACTTC. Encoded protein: CASSQEAQVGYEQYF.

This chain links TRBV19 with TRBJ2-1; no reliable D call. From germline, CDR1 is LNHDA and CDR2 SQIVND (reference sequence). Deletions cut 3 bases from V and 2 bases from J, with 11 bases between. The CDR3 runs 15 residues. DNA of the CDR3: TGTGCCAGTAGTATCGGTAACCCTCCCTACAATGAGCAGTTCTTC. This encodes CASSIGNPPYNEQFF.

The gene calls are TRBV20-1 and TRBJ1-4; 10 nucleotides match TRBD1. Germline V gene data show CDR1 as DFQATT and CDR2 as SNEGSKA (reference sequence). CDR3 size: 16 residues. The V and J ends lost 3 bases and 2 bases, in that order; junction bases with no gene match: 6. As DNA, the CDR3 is TGCAGTGCTAGTCAGGACAGGGGGTCCACTAATGAAAAACTGTTTTTT. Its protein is CSASQDRGSTNEKLFF.

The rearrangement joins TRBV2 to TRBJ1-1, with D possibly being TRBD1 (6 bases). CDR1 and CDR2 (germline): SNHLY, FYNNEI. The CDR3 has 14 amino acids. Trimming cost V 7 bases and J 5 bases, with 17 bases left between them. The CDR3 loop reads CASTGEGQGTEAFF. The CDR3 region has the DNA TGTGCCAGCACCGGTGAGGGGCAGGGGACTGAAGCTTTCTTT.

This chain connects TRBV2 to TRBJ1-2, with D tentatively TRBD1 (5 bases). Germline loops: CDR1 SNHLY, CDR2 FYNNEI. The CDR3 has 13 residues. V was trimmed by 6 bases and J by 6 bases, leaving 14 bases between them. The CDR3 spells CASRFRGFDGYTF. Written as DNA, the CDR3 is TGTGCCAGCAGATTTAGGGGCTTTGATGGCTACACCTTC.

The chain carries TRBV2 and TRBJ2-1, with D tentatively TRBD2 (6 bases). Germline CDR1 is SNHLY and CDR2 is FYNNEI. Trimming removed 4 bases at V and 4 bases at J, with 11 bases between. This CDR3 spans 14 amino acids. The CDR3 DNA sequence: TGTGCCAGCAGTGGGGGCGGGGCGTACAATGAGCAGTTCTTC. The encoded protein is CASSGGGAYNEQFF.

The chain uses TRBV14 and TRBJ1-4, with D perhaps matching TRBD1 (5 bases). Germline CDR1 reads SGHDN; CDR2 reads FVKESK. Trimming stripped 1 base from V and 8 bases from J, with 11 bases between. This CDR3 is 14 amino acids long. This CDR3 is CASSQVGVGEKLFF. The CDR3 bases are TGTGCCAGCAGCCAAGTAGGGGTCGGAGAAAAACTGTTTTTT.

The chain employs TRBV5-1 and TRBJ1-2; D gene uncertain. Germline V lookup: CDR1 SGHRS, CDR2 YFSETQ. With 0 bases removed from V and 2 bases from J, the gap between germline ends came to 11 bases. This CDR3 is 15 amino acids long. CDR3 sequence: CASSLVSAGNYGYTF. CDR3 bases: TGCGCCAGCAGCTTGGTTTCTGCAGGAAACTATGGCTACACCTTC.

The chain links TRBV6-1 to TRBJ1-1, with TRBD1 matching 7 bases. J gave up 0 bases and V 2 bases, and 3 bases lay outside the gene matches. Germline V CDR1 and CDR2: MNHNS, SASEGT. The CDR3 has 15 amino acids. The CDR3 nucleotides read TGTGCCAGCAGTGAACGACAGGGAATGAACACTGAAGCTTTCTTT. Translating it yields CASSERQGMNTEAFF.

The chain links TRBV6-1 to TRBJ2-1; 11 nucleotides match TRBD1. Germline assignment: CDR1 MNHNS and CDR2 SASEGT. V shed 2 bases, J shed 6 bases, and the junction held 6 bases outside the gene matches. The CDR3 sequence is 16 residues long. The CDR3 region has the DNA TGTGCCAGCAGTGAACTGATAGGGACAGGGGGCAATGAGCAGTTCTTC. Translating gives CASSELIGTGGNEQFF.

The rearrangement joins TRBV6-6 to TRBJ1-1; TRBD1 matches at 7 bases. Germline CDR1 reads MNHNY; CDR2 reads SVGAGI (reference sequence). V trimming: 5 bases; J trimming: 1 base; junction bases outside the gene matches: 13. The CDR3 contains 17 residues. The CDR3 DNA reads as TGTGCCAGCAGTCCTACCGAGAACGACAGGGCGAACACTGAAGCTTTCTTT. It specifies CASSPTENDRANTEAFF.

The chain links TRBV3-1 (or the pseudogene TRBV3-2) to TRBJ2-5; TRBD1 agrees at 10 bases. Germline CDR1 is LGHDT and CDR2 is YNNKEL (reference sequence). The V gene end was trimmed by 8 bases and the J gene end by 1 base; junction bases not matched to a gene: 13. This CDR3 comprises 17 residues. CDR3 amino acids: CASRDRGTGMGQETQYF. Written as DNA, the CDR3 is TGTGCCAGCCGGGACAGGGGTACGGGGATGGGCCAAGAGACCCAGTACTTC.

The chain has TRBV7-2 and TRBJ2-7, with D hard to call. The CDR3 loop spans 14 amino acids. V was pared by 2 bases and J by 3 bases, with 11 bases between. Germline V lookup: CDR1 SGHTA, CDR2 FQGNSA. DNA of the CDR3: TGTGCCAGCAGCTTACAACCGAGGTTCTACGAGCAGTACTTC. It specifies CASSLQPRFYEQYF.

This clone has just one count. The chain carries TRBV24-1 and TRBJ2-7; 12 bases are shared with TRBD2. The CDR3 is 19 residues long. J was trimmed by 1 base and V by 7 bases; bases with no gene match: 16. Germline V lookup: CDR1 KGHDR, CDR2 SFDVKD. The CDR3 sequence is CATRVRTGLAGRISYEQYF. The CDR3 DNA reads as TGTGCCACCAGGGTCCGTACCGGACTAGCGGGAAGGATTTCCTACGAGCAGTACTTC.

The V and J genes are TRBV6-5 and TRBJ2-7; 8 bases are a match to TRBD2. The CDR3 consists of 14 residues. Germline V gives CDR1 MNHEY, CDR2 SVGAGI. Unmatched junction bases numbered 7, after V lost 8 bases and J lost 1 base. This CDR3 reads CASHSGIGSYEQYF. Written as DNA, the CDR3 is TGTGCCAGCCATAGCGGGATAGGGTCCTACGAGCAGTACTTC.

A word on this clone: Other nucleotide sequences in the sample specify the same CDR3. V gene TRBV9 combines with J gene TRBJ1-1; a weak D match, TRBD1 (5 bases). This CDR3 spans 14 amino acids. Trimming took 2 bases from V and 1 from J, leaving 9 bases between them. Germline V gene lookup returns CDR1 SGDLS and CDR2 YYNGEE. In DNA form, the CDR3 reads TGTGCCAGCAGCGTGGGCGACAGGAACACTGAAGCTTTCTTT. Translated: CASSVGDRNTEAFF.

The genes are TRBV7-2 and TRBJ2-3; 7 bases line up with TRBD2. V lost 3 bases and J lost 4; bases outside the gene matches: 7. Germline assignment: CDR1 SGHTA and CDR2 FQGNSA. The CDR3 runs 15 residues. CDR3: CASSFLAAPSDTQYF. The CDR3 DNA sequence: TGTGCCAGCAGCTTCCTAGCGGCCCCATCAGATACGCAGTATTTT. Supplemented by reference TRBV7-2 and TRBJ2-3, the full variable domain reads GAGVSQSPSNKVTEKGKDVELRCDPISGHTALYWYRQSLGQGLEFLIYFQGNSAPDKSGLPSDRFSAERTGGSVSTLTIQRTQQEDSAVYLCASSFLAAPSDTQYFGPGTRLTVL.

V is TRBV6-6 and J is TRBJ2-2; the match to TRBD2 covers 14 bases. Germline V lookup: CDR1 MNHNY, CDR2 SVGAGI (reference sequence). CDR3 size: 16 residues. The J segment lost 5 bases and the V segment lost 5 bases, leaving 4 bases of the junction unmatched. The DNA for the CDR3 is TGTGCCAGCAGTGGGACTAGCGGGAGCGTAACCGGGGAGCTGTTTTTT. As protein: CASSGTSGSVTGELFF.

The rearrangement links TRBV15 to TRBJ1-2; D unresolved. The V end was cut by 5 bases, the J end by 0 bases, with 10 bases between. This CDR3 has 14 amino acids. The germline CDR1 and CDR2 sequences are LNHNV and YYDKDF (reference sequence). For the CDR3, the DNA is TGTGCCACCAGCCCCGGCGGCTCTAACTATGGCTACACCTTC. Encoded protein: CATSPGGSNYGYTF. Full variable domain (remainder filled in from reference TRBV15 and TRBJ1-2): DAMVIQNPRYQVTQFGKPVTLSCSQTLNHNVMYWYQQKSSQAPKLLFHYYDKDFNNEADTPDNFQSRRPNTSFCFLDIRSPGLGDTAMYLCATSPGGSNYGYTFGSGTRLTVV.

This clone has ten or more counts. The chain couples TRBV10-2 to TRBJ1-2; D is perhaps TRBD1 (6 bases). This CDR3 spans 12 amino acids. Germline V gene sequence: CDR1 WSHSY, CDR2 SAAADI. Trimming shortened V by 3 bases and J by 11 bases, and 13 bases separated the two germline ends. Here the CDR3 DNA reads TGCGCCAGCAGTGACGGGACACGCCCTTACACCTTC. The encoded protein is CASSDGTRPYTF.

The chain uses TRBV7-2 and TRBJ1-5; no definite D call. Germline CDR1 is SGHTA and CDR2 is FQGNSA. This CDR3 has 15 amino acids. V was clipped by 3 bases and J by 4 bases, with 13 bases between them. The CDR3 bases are TGTGCCAGCAGCTTCGGGATAGCGGCGAATCAGCCCCAGCATTTT. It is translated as CASSFGIAANQPQHF.

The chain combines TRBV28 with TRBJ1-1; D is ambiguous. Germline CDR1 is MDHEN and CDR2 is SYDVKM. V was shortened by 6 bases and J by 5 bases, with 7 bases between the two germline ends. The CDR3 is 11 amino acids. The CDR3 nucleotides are TGTGCCAGCAGCGTAGAGACTGAAGCTTTCTTT. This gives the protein CASSVETEAFF.

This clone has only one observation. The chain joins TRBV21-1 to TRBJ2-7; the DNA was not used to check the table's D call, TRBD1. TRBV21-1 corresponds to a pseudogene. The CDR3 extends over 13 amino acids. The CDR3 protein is CATRSGQFYEQYF. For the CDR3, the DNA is TGTGCCACCAGATCGGGACAATTCTACGAGCAGTACTTC.